These 28 T cell receptor beta chains were sequenced from one sample in a study of cytomegalovirus exposure and HLA in healthy donors. The PCR contained 60 Vbeta and 13 Jbeta primers. TCRdb's copy holds only in-frame clones and misses some; the assay was immunoSEQ multiplex PCR. This sample has about 190,000 clones; 12% occur once, and the top ten carry under 10%. Sequencing input: PBMCs. These receptor sequences come from a man aged 50 to 60 in good health and CMV-seropositive.

This clone was seen more than once but under ten times. V usage is TRBV7-2 and J usage is TRBJ1-6; 7 nucleotides match TRBD1. The CDR3 loop spans 15 amino acids. V lost 1 base, J lost 7 bases, and 4 bases stayed unmatched. Germline V lookup: CDR1 SGHTA, CDR2 FQGNSA. CDR3 residues: CASSLVRGDNSPLHF. The DNA for the CDR3 is TGTGCCAGCAGCTTAGTCAGGGGGGACAATTCACCCCTCCACTTT.

This chain uses TRBV14 with TRBJ1-1; D is ambiguous. Germline CDR1 reads SGHDN; CDR2 reads FVKESK. This CDR3 is 13 amino acids long. The V end was cut by 1 base, the J end by 6 bases, with 9 bases between. The CDR3 is CASSQVTRPEAFF. The CDR3 DNA reads as TGTGCCAGCAGCCAAGTCACCAGGCCTGAAGCTTTCTTT.

The V call is TRBV5-8, the J call TRBJ2-7, with D perhaps TRBD2 (7 bases). CDR1 and CDR2 (germline): SGHTS, YDEGEE. The CDR3 loop spans 16 amino acids. The germline V and J ends were trimmed by 1 base and 1 base, with 15 bases remaining between them. CDR3: CASSLLGGGVSYEQYV. As DNA, the CDR3 is TGTGCCAGCAGCTTGTTAGGAGGGGGGGTGTCCTACGAGCAGTACGTC.

This clone was detected only a few times. The rearrangement joins TRBV6-1 to TRBJ2-5, with D perhaps matching TRBD1 (5 bases). Trimming took 5 bases from V and 5 from J, leaving 9 bases between them. Germline CDR1 MNHNS, CDR2 SASEGT. This CDR3 contains 12 residues. The CDR3: CASSLSGETQYF. For the CDR3, the DNA is TGTGCCAGCAGTCTTTCAGGGGAGACCCAGTACTTC.

This clone showed up just a few times. This sequence joins TRBV29-1 and TRBJ2-2, with D possibly TRBD1 on 6 matching bases. V was clipped by 0 bases and J by 6 bases, with 8 bases between them. CDR3 size: 13 residues. Germline CDR1 is SQVTM and CDR2 is ANQGSEA. The CDR3 nucleotides read TGCAGCGTTGAAGAACAGGGTGCCGGGGAGCTGTTTTTT. Protein product: CSVEEQGAGELFF.

The chain has TRBV15 and TRBJ1-3, with a weak D call TRBD1 (6 bases). CDR1 is LNHNV and CDR2 is YYDKDF in the germline V gene (reference sequence). Trimming took off 8 bases at V and 6 bases at J, with 14 bases between the two ends. The CDR3 spans 13 residues. The CDR3 DNA follows: TGTGCCACCGCCCGGACAGCGGAAAACACCATATATTTT. Translating it yields CATARTAENTIYF.

The chain links TRBV6-1 to TRBJ2-3; 7 nucleotides match TRBD2. V dropped 0 bases and J dropped 1; count of bases not matched to a gene: 4. Germline CDR1 reads MNHNS; CDR2 reads SASEGT. The CDR3 sequence is 16 residues long. The CDR3 coding sequence is TGTGCCAGCAGTGAAGCGGTGGCGGGGGGCACAGATACGCAGTATTTT. Its protein product is CASSEAVAGGTDTQYF.

V usage is TRBV6-1 and J usage is TRBJ1-1, with D possibly TRBD1 on 5 matching bases. CDR1 is MNHNS and CDR2 is SASEGT in the germline V gene. CDR3 length: 13 amino acids. With 6 bases removed from V and 6 bases from J, the gap between germline ends came to 14 bases. CDR3 residues: CASRKGEGAEAFF. CDR3 in DNA: TGTGCCAGCAGGAAAGGGGAAGGGGCTGAAGCTTTCTTT.

This rearrangement joins TRBV28 to TRBJ1-5, with 8 nucleotides matching TRBD1. The germline V gene has CDR1 MDHEN and CDR2 SYDVKM. V trimming: 11 bases; J trimming: 1 base; junction bases outside the gene matches: 4. This CDR3 is built from 13 residues. The CDR3 sequence: CAGRTGSNQPQHF. CDR3 nucleotide sequence: TGTGCCGGGAGGACAGGGAGCAATCAGCCCCAGCATTTT. Full variable domain (outside the CDR3, taken from reference TRBV28 and TRBJ1-5): DVKVTQSSRYLVKRTGEKVFLECVQDMDHENMFWYRQDPGLGLRLIYFSYDVKMKEKGDIPEGYSVSREKKERFSLILESASTNQTSMYLCAGRTGSNQPQHFGDGTRLSIL.

A few counts support this clone. J is TRBJ2-1 and V is TRBV6-5; D not certain. The CDR3 extends over 14 amino acids. In germline, CDR1 is MNHEY, CDR2 SVGAGI. The ends were cut back, 0 bases at V and 2 bases at J, with 5 bases in the middle. CDR3 coding DNA: TGTGCCAGCAGTTACTCCGAGGCCTACAATGAGCAGTTCTTC. It translates to CASSYSEAYNEQFF.

This chain links TRBV14 with TRBJ1-5, with 8 bases aligning to TRBD1. Germline V CDR1 and CDR2: SGHDN, FVKESK. The trim removed 1 base at V and 1 base at J, leaving 0 bases unmatched. This CDR3 region has 15 residues. For the CDR3, the DNA is TGTGCCAGCAGCCAAGGACAGGGGAGCAATCAGCCCCAGCATTTT. This gives the protein CASSQGQGSNQPQHF.

V usage is TRBV19 and J usage is TRBJ2-2; D is perhaps TRBD1 (5 bases). Germline CDR1 and CDR2: LNHDA and SQIVND (reference sequence). Trimming removed 1 base at V and 8 bases at J, with 14 bases between. CDR3 size: 15 residues. The CDR3 nucleotides are TGTGCCAGTAGTATAGTGACAGCCGGCCCGGGGGAGCTGTTTTTT. The encoded protein is CASSIVTAGPGELFF.

The table lists this clone with a few counts. This rearrangement joins TRBV15 to TRBJ2-1, with D perhaps matching TRBD2 (5 bases). V lost 8 bases and J lost 0, with 14 bases in between. Germline loops: CDR1 LNHNV, CDR2 YYDKDF (reference sequence). This CDR3 comprises 15 residues. The CDR3 coding sequence is TGTGCCACCGGGGATAGCGATCACTCCTACAATGAGCAGTTCTTC. This gives the protein CATGDSDHSYNEQFF.

This clone has more than one count but fewer than ten. V and J are TRBV4-3 and TRBJ1-2; 7 nucleotides agree with TRBD1. Looked up from germline, CDR1 is LGHNA and CDR2 is YSLEER. Trimming cost V 0 bases and J 7 bases; bases outside gene matches: 11. The CDR3 has 16 residues. CDR3 nucleotide sequence: TGCGCCAGCAGCCAAGATCGATACAGGGGCATAAGTGGCTACACCTTC. It encodes CASSQDRYRGISGYTF.

This chain links TRBV19 with TRBJ1-2; tentative D call: TRBD1 (6 bases). The length of the CDR3 is 14 residues. The germline gives CDR1 LNHDA, CDR2 SQIVND (reference sequence). Deletions cut 10 bases from V and 4 bases from J, with 19 bases between. The CDR3 loop reads CATLGGASGYGYTF. DNA for the CDR3: TGTGCCACCCTTGGGGGGGCATCTGGCTATGGCTACACCTTC.

This chain uses TRBV6-1 with TRBJ1-1; 8 bases fit TRBD1. The CDR3 runs to 14 residues. Germline V gene data show CDR1 as MNHNS and CDR2 as SASEGT. Trimming took 5 bases from V and 6 from J; bases not matched to a gene: 8. CDR3 coding DNA: TGTGCCAGCAGTTTTTCTCTACAGGGGGCTGAAGCTTTCTTT. The encoded protein is CASSFSLQGAEAFF.

A few counts support this clone. This chain links TRBV15 with TRBJ1-5; 9 nucleotides line up with TRBD1. CDR3 length: 17 residues. Trimming took 2 bases from V and 9 from J; bases not matched to a gene: 14. The V gene's germline CDR1 is LNHNV and CDR2 YYDKDF (reference sequence). The CDR3 nucleotides read TGTGCCACCAGCAGACCCTCGGGACAGGGTTCCCTGTGGCCCCAGCATTTT. The encoded protein is CATSRPSGQGSLWPQHF.

This clone was counted between two and nine times. The V gene is TRBV7-9, the J gene TRBJ2-3, with D tentatively TRBD1 (7 bases). V shed 5 bases and J shed 7 bases, with 22 bases lying between them. CDR1 is SEHNR, CDR2 FQNEAQ, per germline (reference sequence). CDR3 length: 16 amino acids. The CDR3 DNA is TGTGCCAGCAGCCCCGAGGAGGGGGCCCGAAGATATACGCAGTATTTT. Translation gives CASSPEEGARRYTQYF. The full variable domain, in which reference TRBV7-9 and TRBJ2-3 provide the parts outside the CDR3, is DTGVSQNPRHKITKRGQNVTFRCDPISEHNRLYWYRQTLGQGPEFLTYFQNEAQLEKSRLLSDRFSAERPKGSFSTLEIQRTEQGDSAMYLCASSPEEGARRYTQYFGPGTRLTVL.

The chain carries TRBV18 and TRBJ2-7, with D perhaps TRBD1 (6 bases). The CDR3 totals 15 residues. Germline V gene sequence: CDR1 KGHSH, CDR2 LQKENI. The germline V and J ends were trimmed by 3 bases and 2 bases, with 14 bases remaining between them. The CDR3 sequence: CASSPGGTMTYEQYF. CDR3 bases: TGTGCCAGCTCACCGGGTGGGACAATGACCTACGAGCAGTACTTC.

The chain uses TRBV11-2 and TRBJ2-2; D is unclear. Trimming shortened V by 5 bases and J by 4 bases, and 5 bases separated the two germline ends. From germline, CDR1 is SGHAT and CDR2 FQNNGV. The CDR3 contains 12 residues. The CDR3 loop reads CASSHPTGELFF. CDR3 in DNA: TGTGCCAGCAGCCATCCCACCGGGGAGCTGTTTTTT.

The chain couples TRBV7-9 to TRBJ2-2, with TRBD1 as a possible D gene (5 bases). The germline V gene encodes CDR1 SEHNR and CDR2 FQNEAQ (reference sequence). The length of the CDR3 is 14 residues. V lost 2 bases and J lost 3, with 7 bases in between. The CDR3 coding sequence is TGTGCCAGCAGCTTAACAGGAGACACCGGGGAGCTGTTTTTT. Amino acids: CASSLTGDTGELFF.

The chain links TRBV6-1 to TRBJ2-6; D remains ambiguous. CDR3 size: 13 residues. V lost 8 bases to trimming and J lost 0 bases, with 5 bases between them. The V gene's germline CDR1 is MNHNS and CDR2 SASEGT. The CDR3 region is CASCLSGANVLTF. DNA of the CDR3: TGTGCCAGCTGTCTCTCTGGGGCCAACGTCCTGACTTTC.

This chain joins TRBV6-1 and TRBJ1-5; TRBD1 aligns across 9 bases. V trimming: 6 bases; J trimming: 5 bases; junction bases outside the gene matches: 5. Germline CDR1 MNHNS, CDR2 SASEGT. The length of the CDR3 is 14 residues. The CDR3 sequence: CASRWDRVYQPQHF. The DNA of the CDR3 is TGTGCCAGCAGATGGGACAGGGTCTATCAGCCCCAGCATTTT.

This clone was picked up a small number of times. The chain combines TRBV5-4 with TRBJ2-1, with D perhaps TRBD2 (6 bases). The CDR3 totals 17 residues. V was clipped by 4 bases and J by 5 bases, with 22 bases between them. Germline V gene sequence: CDR1 SGHNT, CDR2 YYREEE (reference sequence). In DNA, the CDR3 is TGTGCCAGCAGCGGGGCTCCGTCGGGACTCCCCCACAATGAGCAGTTCTTC. Translating it yields CASSGAPSGLPHNEQFF.

The chain's CDR3 is CASSLRQGYEQYF. CDR3 sequence (DNA): TGTGCCAGCAGCCTCCGACAGGGTTACGAGCAGTACTTC. The J gene is TRBJ2-7, the V gene TRBV9; 7 nucleotides line up with TRBD1. The J segment lost 4 bases and the V segment lost 4 bases, leaving 5 bases of the junction unmatched. Germline assignment: CDR1 SGDLS and CDR2 YYNGEE. The CDR3 runs to 13 residues.

The V call is TRBV20-1, the J call TRBJ2-5; 9 bases line up with TRBD2. The CDR3 loop spans 11 amino acids. The germline gives CDR1 DFQATT, CDR2 SNEGSKA (reference sequence). With V trimmed by 2 bases and J by 9 bases, 1 base remained unmatched. The CDR3 spells CSARPSGAQYF. Written as DNA, the CDR3 is TGCAGTGCTAGACCTAGCGGGGCCCAGTACTTC.

This clone was detected a few times. This chain links TRBV19 with TRBJ1-2, with D unclear. This CDR3 has 15 amino acids. Trimming took off 5 bases at V and 6 bases at J, with 19 bases between the two ends. The germline V gene encodes CDR1 LNHDA and CDR2 SQIVND (reference sequence). The CDR3 loop is CASSPLYTGGHGYTF. The CDR3 region has the DNA TGTGCCAGTAGTCCTCTTTACACGGGCGGGCATGGCTACACCTTC.

V gene TRBV10-2 combines with J gene TRBJ2-7, with D possibly being TRBD2 (6 bases). The CDR3 totals 14 residues. The V end lost 4 bases, the J end lost 5 bases, and 15 bases lay between the germline ends. CDR1 and CDR2 (germline): WSHSY, SAAADI. The CDR3 coding sequence is TGCGCCAGCAGTGTACTTCGGGAGACTCACGAGCAGTACGTC. Its protein is CASSVLRETHEQYV.